Below are 28 T cell receptor beta chains sequenced from a single sample in a study of cytomegalovirus exposure and HLA in healthy donors. Primers for the PCR totalled 60 Vbeta and 13 Jbeta. Profiling relied on immunoSEQ multiplex PCR, and the TCRdb table lists in-frame clones only, not all of them. The sample yields some 170,000 clones, 60% to 75% seen once. The sample comprised PBMCs. The origin of the receptors is a woman between 45 and 65 years old in good health and CMV-seropositive.

The genes are TRBV5-8 and TRBJ2-7, with a weak D call TRBD2 (5 bases). Per germline, CDR1 SGHTS and CDR2 YDEGEE. Trimming took off 2 bases at V and 3 bases at J, with 15 bases between the two ends. This CDR3 is 15 amino acids long. In nucleotides, the CDR3 is TGTGCCAGCAGCTTTGGAGGCTCGGGTAGCTACGAGCAGTACTTC. It is translated as CASSFGGSGSYEQYF.

This clone was counted only a few times. The V and J genes are TRBV27 and TRBJ2-3, with 10 bases lining up with TRBD1. The CDR3 runs 15 residues. Germline-derived CDR1 and CDR2 are MNHEY and SMNVEV (reference sequence). V lost 3 bases to trimming and J lost 4 bases; unmatched junction nucleotides: 4. The CDR3 protein is CASSFRQGASDTQYF. The DNA for the CDR3 is TGTGCCAGCAGTTTTCGACAGGGGGCCTCAGATACGCAGTATTTT.

The rearrangement uses TRBV7-6 and TRBJ2-1, with 13 bases identical to TRBD2. The V and J ends lost 4 bases and 6 bases, in that order; junction bases with no gene match: 3. Germline loops: CDR1 SGHVS, CDR2 FNYEAQ. The length of the CDR3 is 15 residues. CDR3 coding DNA: TGTGCCAGCAGCTCTACTAGCGGGGGGGCCAATGAGCAGTTCTTC. This encodes CASSSTSGGANEQFF.

The genes are TRBV6-5 and TRBJ1-3; the D gene is possibly TRBD1 (6 bases). There are 13 residues in the CDR3. CDR1 and CDR2 from the germline V gene are MNHEY and SVGAGI. Trimming removed 6 bases at V and 3 bases at J, with 9 bases between. This chain's CDR3 is CASSRGFGNTIYF. The CDR3, as DNA: TGTGCCAGCAGCAGGGGTTTTGGAAACACCATATATTTT.

The CDR3 reads CASSYSRSGVGYTF. CDR3 DNA sequence: TGTGCCAGCAGTTACTCGAGGTCAGGGGTTGGCTACACCTTC. J is TRBJ1-2 and V is TRBV6-5; maybe TRBD1 (6 bases). CDR1 is MNHEY, CDR2 SVGAGI, per germline. V dropped 0 bases and J dropped 7 bases, with 12 bases sitting between them. The CDR3 is 14 amino acids.

V gene TRBV4-1 combines with J gene TRBJ2-5; maybe TRBD2 (5 bases). Germline V gene data show CDR1 as MGHRA and CDR2 as YSYEKL. V gave up 1 base and J gave up 5 bases, with 17 bases separating them. The CDR3 is 16 amino acids. The CDR3 DNA is TGCGCCAGCAGCCAAGTATTAGGACTCACTGGTGAGACCCAGTACTTC. Translated: CASSQVLGLTGETQYF.

The chain links TRBV5-1 to TRBJ2-7; possibly TRBD2 for D (5 bases). CDR1 is SGHRS, CDR2 YFSETQ, per germline. This CDR3 contains 13 residues. The ends were cut back, 1 base at V and 2 bases at J, with 7 bases in the middle. CDR3 protein: CASSLSLAYEQYF. The CDR3 DNA follows: TGCGCCAGCAGCTTGTCACTAGCCTACGAGCAGTACTTC.

This clone appeared once. The chain carries TRBV7-9 and TRBJ1-1; D perhaps matches TRBD1 (5 bases). Germline lookup yields CDR1 SEHNR and CDR2 FQNEAQ (reference sequence). V was trimmed by 6 bases and J by 4 bases, leaving 18 bases between them. The CDR3 consists of 15 residues. In nucleotides, the CDR3 is TGTGCCAGCAGTTTCGTCAGCGGGGCCGGCACTGAAGCTTTCTTT. It specifies CASSFVSGAGTEAFF.

The chain recombines TRBV5-8 with TRBJ2-5, with 9 bases that match TRBD1. The CDR3 totals 16 residues. CDR1 is SGHTS, CDR2 YDEGEE, per germline. The trim removed 4 bases at V and 2 bases at J, leaving 9 bases unmatched. The DNA for the CDR3 is TGTGCCAGCAGCCTGGGGACAGGGTATAGTCAAGAGACCCAGTACTTC. Amino acid sequence: CASSLGTGYSQETQYF. Based on the CDR3 plus reference TRBV5-8 and TRBJ2-5, the full variable domain is EAGVTQSPTHLIKTRGQQATLRCSPISGHTSVYWYQQALGLGLQFLLWYDEGEERNRGNFPPRFSGRQFPNYSSELNVNALELEDSALYLCASSLGTGYSQETQYFGPGTRLLVL.

The chain combines TRBV5-1 with TRBJ2-1, with TRBD1 matching over 10 bases. This CDR3 has 14 residues. Germline V lookup: CDR1 SGHRS, CDR2 YFSETQ. Trimming at V came to 4 bases and at J to 4 bases, leaving 2 bases not matched to a gene. The CDR3 DNA sequence: TGCGCCAGCAGCCTGGGACAGGGGTACAATGAGCAGTTCTTC. This translates into CASSLGQGYNEQFF.

Only a few counts were recorded for this clone. The gene calls are TRBV6-1 and TRBJ1-2, with 7 bases lining up with TRBD1. V shed 6 bases and J 8 bases; nucleotides not matched to a gene: 6. This CDR3 region has 12 residues. Germline V gene data show CDR1 as MNHNS and CDR2 as SASEGT. The CDR3 reads CASSQTGLGYTF. Written as DNA, the CDR3 is TGTGCCAGCAGCCAGACAGGGTTGGGCTACACCTTC.

V is TRBV6-1 and J is TRBJ1-2; 7 nucleotides agree with TRBD1. V gave up 7 bases and J gave up 9 bases; unmatched junction bases: 8. The germline gives CDR1 MNHNS, CDR2 SASEGT. The CDR3 sequence is 12 residues long. Written as DNA, the CDR3 is TGTGCCAGCACTGACAGGGATTTTCGCTACACCTTC. Amino acid sequence: CASTDRDFRYTF.

This clone was picked up a small number of times. The rearrangement uses TRBV4-1 and TRBJ2-5, with 8 bases aligning to TRBD2. V lost 4 bases, J lost 4 bases, and 11 bases stayed unmatched. The CDR3 sequence is 16 residues long. Germline V gives CDR1 MGHRA, CDR2 YSYEKL. The CDR3 DNA reads as TGCGCCAGCAGCCCCTCCGGGGGGGGACGGGGAGAGACCCAGTACTTC. It translates to CASSPSGGGRGETQYF.

In this sample, this clone turned up a few times. V and J are TRBV5-1 and TRBJ1-2; D unresolved. CDR3 size: 15 residues. CDR1 and CDR2 (germline): SGHRS, YFSETQ. Trimming shortened V by 5 bases and J by 7 bases, and 21 bases separated the two germline ends. CDR3 amino acids: CASSFGVVGTGGYTF. CDR3 sequence (DNA): TGCGCCAGCAGTTTTGGAGTAGTCGGTACGGGTGGCTACACCTTC.

This clone has only one observation. The chain joins TRBV2 to TRBJ2-3; 9 nucleotides align to TRBD2. V was clipped by 4 bases and J by 4 bases; unmatched bases: 9. CDR1 and CDR2 from the germline V gene are SNHLY and FYNNEI. CDR3 length: 16 amino acids. CDR3 in DNA: TGTGCCAGCAGTGGTCGCGCGGGGGGGCTATCAGATACGCAGTATTTT. Its translation is CASSGRAGGLSDTQYF.

V usage is TRBV27 and J usage is TRBJ2-7, with 7 bases lining up with TRBD1. There are 16 residues in the CDR3. Germline-derived CDR1 and CDR2 are MNHEY and SMNVEV (reference sequence). V lost 5 bases to trimming and J lost 4 bases; unmatched junction nucleotides: 14. The CDR3 DNA reads as TGTGCCAGCAGTCCCTCTTCGGGACAGAGAATTTACGAGCAGTACTTC. As protein: CASSPSSGQRIYEQYF.

The chain carries TRBV5-8 and TRBJ2-5; TRBD1 is a possible D gene (5 bases). V was pared by 0 bases and J by 3 bases, with 9 bases between. Germline CDR1 SGHTS, CDR2 YDEGEE. The CDR3 consists of 14 residues. CDR3 sequence: CASSLVQGEETQYF. CDR3 nucleotide sequence: TGTGCCAGCAGCTTGGTTCAGGGTGAAGAGACCCAGTACTTC.

The J gene is TRBJ1-6, the V gene TRBV9; the match to TRBD1 covers 8 bases. Losses at the gene ends were 2 bases for V and 7 bases for J; bases not matched to a gene: 2. From germline, CDR1 is SGDLS and CDR2 YYNGEE. This CDR3 has 14 residues. CDR3 DNA: TGTGCCAGCAGCGTCAGGACAGGGAATTCACCCCTCCACTTT. Residues: CASSVRTGNSPLHF.

This clone appeared a few times. CDR3 coding DNA: TGTGCCTGGAGTGCAGGCGGAAACACCATATATTTT. Translated: CAWSAGGNTIYF. The chain employs TRBV30 and TRBJ1-3; D remains ambiguous. The V gene lost 1 base and the J gene lost 4 bases, with 5 bases spanning the gap. The germline CDR1 and CDR2 sequences are GTSNPN and SVGIG (reference sequence). The length of the CDR3 is 12 residues.

The V call is TRBV11-2, the J call TRBJ1-2; D gene ambiguous. The ends were cut back, 7 bases at V and 0 bases at J, with 9 bases in the middle. CDR1 and CDR2 from the germline V gene are SGHAT and FQNNGV. This CDR3 contains 13 residues. The CDR3: CASTSSPNYGYTF. CDR3 in DNA: TGTGCCAGCACCAGTTCACCTAACTATGGCTACACCTTC. The full variable domain, with the rest looked up from reference TRBV11-2 and TRBJ1-2, is EAGVAQSPRYKIIEKRQSVAFWCNPISGHATLYWYQQILGQGPKLLIQFQNNGVVDDSQLPKDRFSAERLKGVDSTLKIQPAKLEDSAVYLCASTSSPNYGYTFGSGTRLTVV.

The V and J genes are TRBV2 and TRBJ2-7; 7 positions match TRBD1. After removal of 3 bases from V and 4 bases from J, the junction contained 9 bases not matched to a gene. Germline V lookup: CDR1 SNHLY, CDR2 FYNNEI. The CDR3 length is 15 residues. The CDR3 sequence is CASSETRQGSYEQYF. CDR3 nucleotides: TGTGCCAGCAGTGAGACACGACAGGGTAGTTACGAGCAGTACTTC.

The rearrangement uses TRBV6-1 and TRBJ2-3; 9 nucleotides line up with TRBD2. Trimming took 2 bases from V and 0 from J; bases not matched to a gene: 9. CDR1 is MNHNS, CDR2 SASEGT, per germline. The CDR3 extends over 18 amino acids. The CDR3 DNA reads as TGTGCCAGCAGTGAAATCGTCGCGGCGGGGGGGAGCACAGATACGCAGTATTTT. The encoded protein is CASSEIVAAGGSTDTQYF.

This clone was seen once. The chain links TRBV4-1 to TRBJ1-2; a possible D gene is TRBD1 (5 bases). Trimming pared 6 bases from V and 6 bases from J, leaving 14 bases between. The germline V gene has CDR1 MGHRA and CDR2 YSYEKL. CDR3 length equals 13 residues. CDR3 sequence: CASREGMENGYTF. DNA for the CDR3: TGCGCCAGCAGGGAGGGGATGGAGAATGGCTACACCTTC.

The gene calls are TRBV5-4 and TRBJ1-2, with D perhaps matching TRBD1 (5 bases). The CDR3 sequence is 13 residues long. V lost 0 bases and J 8 bases, leaving 11 bases between the germline ends. Germline V gene data show CDR1 as SGHNT and CDR2 as YYREEE (reference sequence). CDR3 DNA sequence: TGTGCCAGCAGCTTGGCCAGGGAGGGAGGCTACACCTTC. This gives the protein CASSLAREGGYTF.

This chain links TRBV2 with TRBJ2-1, with D possibly being TRBD2 (5 bases). The CDR3 totals 13 residues. CDR1 SNHLY and CDR2 FYNNEI come from the germline V gene. V dropped 2 bases and J dropped 10 bases, with 12 bases sitting between them. The CDR3 DNA sequence: TGTGCCAGCAGTGAAACCCCACTAGGAGAGCAGTTCTTC. Its protein product is CASSETPLGEQFF.

This chain joins TRBV6-1 and TRBJ2-2; 7 nucleotides line up with TRBD2. The CDR3 consists of 13 residues. The ends lost 8 bases at V and 2 bases at J; junction bases unmatched: 2. The germline CDR1 and CDR2 sequences are MNHNS and SASEGT. CDR3 residues: CASERDNTGELFF. CDR3 nucleotide sequence: TGTGCCAGCGAGCGGGACAACACCGGGGAGCTGTTTTTT.

This clone appeared a single time. The chain uses TRBV6-5 and TRBJ1-1; D not certain. V lost 6 bases and J lost 7, with 9 bases in between. Germline-derived CDR1 and CDR2 are MNHEY and SVGAGI. The CDR3 totals 11 residues. CDR3 sequence: CASRNKIEAFF. In DNA, the CDR3 is TGTGCCAGCAGGAACAAGATTGAAGCTTTCTTT.

The chain is built from TRBV6-5 and TRBJ2-7, with 7 bases matching TRBD2. CDR1 and CDR2 (germline): MNHEY, SVGAGI. The CDR3 totals 15 residues. The J segment lost 6 bases and the V segment lost 5 bases, leaving 13 bases of the junction unmatched. The CDR3: CASSPLGSTGGEQYF. The CDR3 DNA reads as TGTGCCAGCAGTCCCCTGGGCAGCACGGGAGGCGAGCAGTACTTC.